The next 26 T cell receptor beta chains were all read from a single sample in a study of human T cells and chemical hapten exposure. TCRdb reanalysed the RACE reads using MiXCR and keeps one entry per CDR3 protein. The sample has about 400,000 distinct CDR3 sequences; about 6% are singletons. The time point was: patch test 2, 6 weeks after DPC sensitization. Regarding treatment: therapeutic diphenylcyclopropenone sensitization with weekly scalp DPC. Material: whole blood, obtained in connection with sensitization to the hapten diphenylcyclopropenone (DPC). The source is a woman between 18 and 30 years old with alopecia areata. Some clones in this sample may be carry-over from other donors' samples.

The gene calls are TRBV4-2 and TRBJ2-5; TRBD1 matches at 7 bases. The V segment lost 4 bases and the J segment 0 bases; nucleotides outside the gene matches: 2. Looked up from germline, CDR1 is LGHNA and CDR2 is YNFKEQ. This CDR3 spans 14 amino acids. In nucleotides, the CDR3 is TGTGCCAGCAGCCGCGACAGGGACCAAGAGACCCAGTACTTC. It codes for CASSRDRDQETQYF.

Only a few counts were recorded for this clonotype. The chain employs TRBV7-9 and TRBJ2-5, with D perhaps TRBD1 or TRBD2 (5 bases each). CDR3 length: 15 amino acids. The germline V and J ends were trimmed by 1 base and 9 bases, with 18 bases remaining between them. CDR1 and CDR2 from the germline V gene are SEHNR and FQNEAQ (reference sequence). The CDR3 DNA is TGTGCCAGCAGCTTAGTAACAGGCCCCGGAGGTGCCCAGTACTTC. This encodes CASSLVTGPGGAQYF.

This clonotype was seen more than once but under ten times. V usage is TRBV5-4 and J usage is TRBJ2-5; D ambiguous. Germline V lookup: CDR1 SGHNT, CDR2 YYREEE (reference sequence). V dropped 4 bases and J dropped 0 bases, with 7 bases sitting between them. The CDR3 has 13 residues. CDR3 protein: CASSHDHQETQYF. The CDR3 DNA follows: TGTGCCAGCAGCCACGACCACCAAGAGACCCAGTACTTC.

At least ten counts were recorded for this clonotype. The gene calls are TRBV28 and TRBJ1-2; tentative D call: TRBD1 (5 bases). The germline CDR1 and CDR2 sequences are MDHEN and SYDVKM. V gave up 2 bases and J gave up 0 bases, with 13 bases separating them. This CDR3 has 16 residues. CDR3 region: CASSLRRDHANYGYTF. The CDR3 coding sequence is TGTGCCAGCAGTTTACGCCGGGACCACGCTAACTATGGCTACACCTTC.

At least ten counts were recorded for this clonotype. The chain carries TRBV4-3 and TRBJ1-5, with D hard to call. Trimming left V 9 bases short and J 7 bases short, with 19 bases between. From germline, CDR1 is LGHNA and CDR2 YSLEER. This CDR3 is built from 14 residues. The CDR3, as DNA: TGCGCCAGTAGTGAGGTTCCCAATTTCCAGCCCCAGCATTTT. Encoded protein: CASSEVPNFQPQHF.

In its sample, this clonotype was seen a few times. The chain employs TRBV5-1 and TRBJ1-3; D may be TRBD1 (6 bases). Trimming pared 4 bases from V and 0 bases from J, leaving 11 bases between. Germline V CDR1 and CDR2: SGHRS, YFSETQ. CDR3 size: 15 residues. CDR3 region: CASSIQTGSGNTIYF. Here the CDR3 DNA reads TGCGCCAGCAGCATACAGACAGGCTCTGGAAACACCATATATTTT.

This rearrangement joins TRBV6-5 to TRBJ2-5; no clear D gene. V dropped 0 bases and J dropped 3 bases, with 11 bases sitting between them. Germline V gives CDR1 MNHEY, CDR2 SVGAGI. The CDR3 is 15 amino acids. The CDR3 bases are TGTGCCAGCAGTTACTCTTGGACGGGTGAAGAGACCCAGTACTTC. Amino acid sequence: CASSYSWTGEETQYF.

Many counts were recorded for this clonotype. The rearrangement links TRBV6-5 to TRBJ1-6, with a tentative D call TRBD1 (6 bases). The V gene's germline CDR1 is MNHEY and CDR2 SVGAGI. This CDR3 has 14 residues. The ends were cut back, 5 bases at V and 7 bases at J, with 12 bases in the middle. CDR3 sequence reads: CASSPGQPNSPLHF. The CDR3 DNA sequence: TGTGCCAGCAGTCCCGGACAGCCCAATTCACCCCTCCACTTT.

This clonotype came up a few times. J is TRBJ2-7 and V is TRBV7-9; tentative D call: TRBD2 (6 bases). CDR1 SEHNR and CDR2 FQNEAQ come from the germline V gene (reference sequence). This CDR3 has 18 residues. V dropped 5 bases and J dropped 1 base, with 24 bases sitting between them. The CDR3 nucleotides are TGTGCCAGCAGCAGGAGGGCCGGGACCCCAGAGGGGTCCTACGAGCAGTACTTC. Encoded protein: CASSRRAGTPEGSYEQYF.

The chain employs TRBV5-1 and TRBJ2-7; D might be TRBD2 (7 bases). CDR3 size: 15 residues. V shed 4 bases and J shed 1 base, with 15 bases lying between them. Germline CDR1 reads SGHRS; CDR2 reads YFSETQ. The CDR3 loop reads CASSPAGQASYEQYF. The CDR3 DNA follows: TGCGCCAGCAGCCCAGCGGGACAAGCTTCCTACGAGCAGTACTTC. The full variable domain, completed using reference TRBV5-1 and TRBJ2-7, is KAGVTQTPRYLIKTRGQQVTLSCSPISGHRSVSWYQQTPGQGLQFLFEYFSETQRNKGNFPGRFSGRQFSNSRSEMNVSTLELGDSALYLCASSPAGQASYEQYFGPGTRLTVT.

This clonotype was counted at least ten times. The rearrangement links TRBV20-1 to TRBJ1-5; D perhaps matches TRBD1 (6 bases). Germline V gene sequence: CDR1 DFQATT, CDR2 SNEGSKA (reference sequence). The CDR3 is made up of 16 amino acids. Trimming left V 3 bases short and J 1 base short, with 16 bases between. CDR3 protein: CSARKPYGGSNQPQHF. The CDR3 nucleotides are TGCAGTGCTAGGAAACCCTATGGGGGCAGCAATCAGCCCCAGCATTTT.

This clonotype was seen a few times. The chain uses TRBV2 and TRBJ2-2; possible D gene TRBD1, 6 bases. Trimming left V 5 bases short and J 0 bases short, with 16 bases between. Per the germline V gene, CDR1 is SNHLY and CDR2 is FYNNEI. This CDR3 is 17 amino acids long. The CDR3 spells CASSTSGQLSNTGELFF. DNA for the CDR3: TGTGCCAGCAGTACATCCGGACAGCTATCGAACACCGGGGAGCTGTTTTTT. The variable domain in full, completed from reference TRBV2 and TRBJ2-2, reads EPEVTQTPSHQVTQMGQEVILRCVPISNHLYFYWYRQILGQKVEFLVSFYNNEISEKSEIFDDQFSVERPDGSNFTLKIRSTKLEDSAMYFCASSTSGQLSNTGELFFGEGSRLTVL.

The chain couples TRBV12-3 or TRBV12-4 to TRBJ2-1; TRBD1 might be the D (6 bases). The CDR3 has 12 residues. Trimming stripped 6 bases from V and 12 bases from J, with 15 bases between. CDR3 in amino acids: CASSPGQRGQFF. In nucleotides, the CDR3 is TGTGCCAGCAGCCCGGGACAAAGGGGGCAGTTCTTC.

J is TRBJ2-6 and V is TRBV14, with D possibly TRBD2 on 6 matching bases. The length of the CDR3 is 17 residues. V shed 1 base and J shed 4 bases, with 14 bases lying between them. Germline V CDR1 and CDR2: SGHDN, FVKESK. The CDR3 DNA reads as TGTGCCAGCAGCCAAGTCGGGGGAACTTACGGGGCCAACGTCCTGACTTTC. It codes for CASSQVGGTYGANVLTF. Based on the CDR3 plus reference TRBV14 and TRBJ2-6, the full variable domain is EAGVTQFPSHSVIEKGQTVTLRCDPISGHDNLYWYRRVMGKEIKFLLHFVKESKQDESGMPNNRFLAERTGGTYSTLKVQPAELEDSGVYFCASSQVGGTYGANVLTFGAGSRLTVL.

This clonotype was recorded at least ten times. This chain uses TRBV6-1 with TRBJ2-7; TRBD1 matches at 9 bases. Looked up from germline, CDR1 is MNHNS and CDR2 is SASEGT. This CDR3 contains 15 residues. V lost 4 bases to trimming and J lost 5 bases; unmatched junction nucleotides: 9. CDR3 bases: TGTGCCAGCAGTGCGACCGGGACAGGGTCCCACGAGCAGTACTTC. It is translated as CASSATGTGSHEQYF.

This clonotype was counted only a few times. The chain couples TRBV4-3 to TRBJ2-3, with no clear D. The CDR3 loop spans 13 amino acids. V lost 6 bases to trimming and J lost 3 bases, with 10 bases between them. Germline V lookup: CDR1 LGHNA, CDR2 YSLEER. The CDR3: CASRGSDTDTQYF. Here the CDR3 DNA reads TGCGCCAGCAGGGGAAGCGATACAGATACGCAGTATTTT.

This clonotype was seen repeatedly, ten times or more. The rearrangement links TRBV5-6 to TRBJ1-4; a weak D match, TRBD1 (6 bases). The CDR3 is 18 amino acids. Germline CDR1 SGHDT, CDR2 YYEEEE. V gave up 3 bases and J gave up 4 bases, with 22 bases separating them. As DNA, the CDR3 is TGTGCCAGCAGCTCACACCTCATCTACAGGGTCCATAATGAAAAACTGTTTTTT. Amino acid sequence: CASSSHLIYRVHNEKLFF.

A few counts support this clonotype. A read error is the likely source, as a far larger clone sits one nucleotide away. This chain connects TRBV6-5 to TRBJ1-6; D call uncertain. With 7 bases removed from V and 0 bases from J, the gap between germline ends came to 1 base. This CDR3 is 12 amino acids long. Per germline, CDR1 MNHEY and CDR2 SVGAGI. CDR3 coding DNA: TGTGCCAGCAACTCCTATAATTCACCCCTCCACTTT. Encoded protein: CASNSYNSPLHF.

This clonotype was seen only a few times. This chain connects TRBV12-3 or TRBV12-4 to TRBJ2-3; the match to TRBD2 covers 11 bases. V shed 2 bases, J shed 0 bases, and the junction held 4 bases outside the gene matches. CDR3 size: 17 residues. CDR3: CASSLWSSGGSTDTQYF. DNA for the CDR3: TGTGCCAGCAGTTTATGGTCTAGCGGGGGGAGCACAGATACGCAGTATTTT.

The chain links TRBV5-5 to TRBJ2-3; no definite D call. The germline V gene encodes CDR1 SGHKS and CDR2 YYEKEE (reference sequence). V dropped 3 bases and J dropped 2 bases, with 10 bases sitting between them. This CDR3 comprises 14 residues. The DNA of the CDR3 is TGTGCCAGCAGCTGGTATAGAGACACAGATACGCAGTATTTT. Protein sequence: CASSWYRDTDTQYF.

The genes are TRBV6-2 or TRBV6-3 and TRBJ2-1; no reliable D call. The germline V and J ends were trimmed by 2 bases and 12 bases, with 8 bases remaining between them. Germline V gene data show CDR1 as MNHEY and CDR2 as SVGEGT. The CDR3 runs 11 residues. CDR3 in amino acids: CASSYGFVQFF. The CDR3 DNA reads TGTGCCAGCAGTTACGGTTTTGTGCAGTTCTTC.

The chain employs TRBV7-6 and TRBJ2-2, with D possibly TRBD1 on 6 matching bases. CDR1 SGHVS and CDR2 FNYEAQ come from the germline V gene. V was clipped by 4 bases and J by 0 bases, with 9 bases between them. This CDR3 region has 15 residues. The CDR3 sequence is CASSWDNANTGELFF. The DNA of the CDR3 is TGTGCCAGCAGCTGGGACAACGCGAACACCGGGGAGCTGTTTTTT.

This clonotype has just a few counts. V usage is TRBV28 and J usage is TRBJ1-5; weak D call: TRBD1 (5 bases). Per the germline V gene, CDR1 is MDHEN and CDR2 is SYDVKM. The CDR3 sequence is 17 residues long. V dropped 10 bases and J dropped 0 bases, with 22 bases sitting between them. This CDR3 is CATTEPGRGYSNQPQHF. The CDR3 coding sequence is TGTGCCACCACCGAACCGGGACGGGGTTATAGCAATCAGCCCCAGCATTTT. Combining the CDR3 with reference TRBV28 and TRBJ1-5 gives the whole variable domain DVKVTQSSRYLVKRTGEKVFLECVQDMDHENMFWYRQDPGLGLRLIYFSYDVKMKEKGDIPEGYSVSREKKERFSLILESASTNQTSMYLCATTEPGRGYSNQPQHFGDGTRLSIL.

This clonotype occurred many times. The V gene is TRBV2, the J gene TRBJ1-2; perhaps TRBD1 as D (5 bases). Per the germline V gene, CDR1 is SNHLY and CDR2 is FYNNEI. There are 14 residues in the CDR3. With 4 bases removed from V and 8 bases from J, the gap between germline ends came to 17 bases. The CDR3, as DNA: TGTGCCAGCAGTGCTGTCTCAGGGAAAGACGGCTACACCTTC. As protein: CASSAVSGKDGYTF.

The rearrangement links TRBV9 to TRBJ1-1; no definite D call. Germline V gene lookup returns CDR1 SGDLS and CDR2 YYNGEE. V lost 6 bases and J 4 bases, leaving 13 bases between the germline ends. The CDR3 loop spans 13 amino acids. The CDR3 DNA reads as TGTGCCAGCAAGCCACCGGGAGTCACTGAAGCTTTCTTT. Translated: CASKPPGVTEAFF.

This clonotype was seen a handful of times. The rearrangement uses TRBV20-1 and TRBJ2-7, with TRBD1 as a possible D gene (6 bases). CDR1 DFQATT and CDR2 SNEGSKA come from the germline V gene (reference sequence). The germline V and J ends were trimmed by 6 bases and 2 bases, with 14 bases remaining between them. This CDR3 is built from 13 residues. The CDR3 reads CSAQGQFPYEQYF. In DNA, the CDR3 is TGCAGTGCCCAGGGACAATTCCCCTACGAGCAGTACTTC.